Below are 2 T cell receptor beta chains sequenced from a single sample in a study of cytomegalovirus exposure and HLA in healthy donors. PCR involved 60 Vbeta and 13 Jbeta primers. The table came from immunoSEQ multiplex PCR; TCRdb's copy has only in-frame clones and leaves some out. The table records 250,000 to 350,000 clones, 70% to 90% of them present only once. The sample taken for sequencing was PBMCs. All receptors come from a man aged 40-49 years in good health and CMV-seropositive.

CDR3 DNA sequence: TGTGCCAGCAGCCCGAAAATACTCTCCTATGGCTACACCTTC. It specifies CASSPKILSYGYTF. The rearrangement uses TRBV5-8 and TRBJ1-2; D gene unclear. Germline V lookup: CDR1 SGHTS, CDR2 YDEGEE. V lost 4 bases and J 4 bases, leaving 14 bases between the germline ends. The CDR3 consists of 14 residues.

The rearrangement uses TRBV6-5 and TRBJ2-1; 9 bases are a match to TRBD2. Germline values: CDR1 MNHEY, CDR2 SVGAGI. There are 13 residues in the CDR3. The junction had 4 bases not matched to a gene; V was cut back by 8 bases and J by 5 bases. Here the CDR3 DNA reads TGTGCCAGCGGGACTAGCAGAAACAATGAGCAGTTCTTC. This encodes CASGTSRNNEQFF.